The entry below describes one T cell receptor (beta chain). Its matching antigen is unknown. The data derive from a study of T cell responses to AZD1222 COVID-19 vaccine. Study-wide context: Second-dose groups at about 4 or about 12 weeks were pooled. The study, taken as a whole, reports: Within unmutated variant regions lay the reported targets of nearly half of spike-specific TCRs.

Germline lookup yields CDR1 GTSNPN and CDR2 SVGIG (reference sequence). The CDR3 extends over 12 amino acids. V was trimmed by 2 bases and J by 4 bases, leaving 5 bases between them. Method: immunoSEQ multiplex PCR; TCRdb's copy keeps in-frame clones and lacks some. This table holds just under 95,000 clones, about nine tenths found once. The sequence was obtained from an adult in good health. This chain connects TRBV30 to TRBJ2-2; no clear D gene. The material sequenced was peripheral blood, taken on day 0 of AZD1222 vaccination. CDR3 nucleotides: TGTGCCTGGAGTCCGGTCACCGGGGAGCTGTTTTTT. This gives the protein CAWSPVTGELFF.